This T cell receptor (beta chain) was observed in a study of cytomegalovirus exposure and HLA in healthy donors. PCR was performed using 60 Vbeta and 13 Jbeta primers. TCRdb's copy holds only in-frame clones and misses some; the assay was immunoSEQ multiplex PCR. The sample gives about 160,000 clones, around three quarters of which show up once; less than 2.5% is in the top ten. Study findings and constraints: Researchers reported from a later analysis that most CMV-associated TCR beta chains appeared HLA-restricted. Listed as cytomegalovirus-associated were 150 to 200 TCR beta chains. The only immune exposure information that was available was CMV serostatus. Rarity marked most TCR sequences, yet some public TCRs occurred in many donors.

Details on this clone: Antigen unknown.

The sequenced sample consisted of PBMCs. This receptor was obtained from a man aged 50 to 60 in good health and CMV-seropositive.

This CDR3 reads CASSLEGGAGIQYF. The CDR3 region has the DNA TGCGCCAGCAGCTTGGAAGGGGGCGCGGGCATTCAGTACTTC. The chain combines TRBV5-1 with TRBJ2-4; 7 bases are a match to TRBD1. The V gene end was trimmed by 0 bases and the J gene end by 9 bases; junction bases not matched to a gene: 6. Per germline, CDR1 SGHRS and CDR2 YFSETQ. The CDR3 is 14 residues long.